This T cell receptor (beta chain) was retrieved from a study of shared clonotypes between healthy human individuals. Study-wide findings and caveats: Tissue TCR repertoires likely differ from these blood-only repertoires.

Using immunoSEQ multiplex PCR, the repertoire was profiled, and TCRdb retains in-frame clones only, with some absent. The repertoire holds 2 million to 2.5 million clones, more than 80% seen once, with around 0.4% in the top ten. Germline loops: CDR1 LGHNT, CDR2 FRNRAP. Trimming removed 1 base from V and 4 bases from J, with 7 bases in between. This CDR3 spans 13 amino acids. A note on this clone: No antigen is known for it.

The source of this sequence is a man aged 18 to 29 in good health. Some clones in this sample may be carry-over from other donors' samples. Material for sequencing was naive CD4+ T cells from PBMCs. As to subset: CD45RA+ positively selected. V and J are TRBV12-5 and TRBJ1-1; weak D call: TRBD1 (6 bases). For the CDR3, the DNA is TGTGCTAGTGGTTTGGAACAGGGCACTGAAGCTTTCTTT. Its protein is CASGLEQGTEAFF.